This record covers a single TCR beta chain. The sample belongs to a study of blood T cells in healthy people across ages. Study in general: The template switching approach captured approximately one barcoded beta molecule for every two T cells.

With a J-beta primer mix and a sample-barcoded 5' primer, a second PCR ran about 7 to 11 cycles. Template switching added a 12-random-nucleotide identifier to every cDNA molecule. TCRdb redid the calling of the 5' RACE reads with MiXCR, one entry per CDR3 protein. The repertoire has about 1.1 million distinct CDR3 sequences, approximately 38% of them found once; the top ten carry around 13%. Researchers report isolating at least 6.5 million PBMCs per sample. Per sample, at least 6 micrograms of total RNA were extracted. Germline CDR1 and CDR2: ENHRY and SYGVKD. Trimming stripped 5 bases from V and 4 bases from J, with 14 bases between. The CDR3 runs to 15 residues.

The sequence derives from a man aged 18 to 30 in good health. Sequencing was done on a sample of blood. The chain joins TRBV10-3 to TRBJ2-2; no definite D call. The CDR3 nucleotides are TGTGCCATCAGTCCGGGCCTAATGAGCACCGGGGAGCTGTTTTTT. It is translated as CAISPGLMSTGELFF.